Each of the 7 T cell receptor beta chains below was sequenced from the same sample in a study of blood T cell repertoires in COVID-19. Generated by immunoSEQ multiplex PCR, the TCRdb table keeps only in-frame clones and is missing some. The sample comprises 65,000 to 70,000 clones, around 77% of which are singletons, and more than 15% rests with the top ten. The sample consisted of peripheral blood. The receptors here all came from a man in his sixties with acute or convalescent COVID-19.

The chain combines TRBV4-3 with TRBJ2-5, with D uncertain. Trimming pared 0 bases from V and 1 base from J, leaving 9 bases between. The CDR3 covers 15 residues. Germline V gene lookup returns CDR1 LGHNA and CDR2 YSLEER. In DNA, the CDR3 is TGCGCCAGCAGCCAAGATACAAATTTCCAAGAGACCCAGTACTTC. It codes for CASSQDTNFQETQYF.

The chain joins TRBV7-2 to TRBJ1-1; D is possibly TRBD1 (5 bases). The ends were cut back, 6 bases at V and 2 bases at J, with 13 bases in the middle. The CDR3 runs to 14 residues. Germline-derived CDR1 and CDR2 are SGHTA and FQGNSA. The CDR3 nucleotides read TGTGCCAGCAGACTACCAGGGTCTAACACTGAAGCTTTCTTT. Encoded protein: CASRLPGSNTEAFF.

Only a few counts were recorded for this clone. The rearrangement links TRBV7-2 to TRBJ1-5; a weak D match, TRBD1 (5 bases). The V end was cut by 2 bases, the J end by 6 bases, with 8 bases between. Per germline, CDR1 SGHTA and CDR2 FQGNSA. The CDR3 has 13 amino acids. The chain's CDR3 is CASSLQGGQPQHF. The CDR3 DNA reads TGTGCCAGCAGCTTACAGGGAGGTCAGCCCCAGCATTTT.

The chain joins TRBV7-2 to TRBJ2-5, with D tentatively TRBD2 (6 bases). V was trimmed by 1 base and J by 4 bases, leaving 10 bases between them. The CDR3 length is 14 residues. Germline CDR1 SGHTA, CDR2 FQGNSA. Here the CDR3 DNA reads TGTGCCAGCAGCTTAGTACTAGCCGGAGAGACCCAGTACTTC. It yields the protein CASSLVLAGETQYF.

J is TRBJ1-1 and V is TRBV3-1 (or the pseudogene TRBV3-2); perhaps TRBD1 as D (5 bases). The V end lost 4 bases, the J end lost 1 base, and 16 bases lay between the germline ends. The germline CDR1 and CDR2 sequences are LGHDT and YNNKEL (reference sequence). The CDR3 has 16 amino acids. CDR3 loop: CASSRSSGARNTEAFF. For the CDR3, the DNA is TGTGCCAGCAGCCGAAGTTCTGGGGCCCGGAACACTGAAGCTTTCTTT.

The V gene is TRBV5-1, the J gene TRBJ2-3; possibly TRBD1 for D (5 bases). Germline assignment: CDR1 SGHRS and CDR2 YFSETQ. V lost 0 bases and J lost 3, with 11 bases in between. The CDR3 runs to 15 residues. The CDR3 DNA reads TGCGCCAGCAGCTTGGGCAGGGTGGGTACAGATACGCAGTATTTT. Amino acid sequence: CASSLGRVGTDTQYF.

CDR3 amino acids: CATSRGHRGNSNQPQHF. The CDR3 coding sequence is TGTGCCACCAGCAGAGGGCACAGGGGCAATAGCAATCAGCCCCAGCATTTT. V usage is TRBV15 and J usage is TRBJ1-5; TRBD1 matches 7 bases. Germline trimming cut 1 base from V and 0 bases from J; bases unmatched to any gene: 6. CDR3 length: 17 residues. CDR1 and CDR2 (germline): LNHNV, YYDKDF (reference sequence). The full variable domain, with the rest looked up from reference TRBV15 and TRBJ1-5, is DAMVIQNPRYQVTQFGKPVTLSCSQTLNHNVMYWYQQKSSQAPKLLFHYYDKDFNNEADTPDNFQSRRPNTSFCFLDIRSPGLGDTAMYLCATSRGHRGNSNQPQHFGDGTRLSIL.